This entry features one TCR beta chain sequence. Its target is unknown. A modified ARM-PCR protocol with three rounds of nested PCR amplified TCRbeta. TCRdb recomputed calls from the multiplex PCR reads with MiXCR, one row per CDR3 protein. The data hold some 80,000 distinct CDR3 sequences, with around 80% observed a single time. The record originates from a study of tumor and adjacent non-tumor tissue in lung cancer. About the study: The cohort had approximately 12 adenocarcinoma, a couple of squamous cell and 1 small cell patients. Each sample yielded 3.5 million to 5 million productive TCRbeta reads on average. Study-wide points: Tumor TCR diversity, when higher, was linked to shorter survival. In normal lung, the top 100 clones were significantly more dominant than in tumor.

RNA was extracted from bulk tissue without any cell sorting. Distant lung tissue was collected more than 3 cm away from the tumor edge. The material sequenced was distant non-tumor lung tissue. The receptor's source is a man in his 70s with non-small cell lung cancer.

CDR3 coding DNA: TGTGCCAGTAGTATACCCCGCGGGGGGAACAATGAGCAGTTCTTC. This encodes CASSIPRGGNNEQFF. The V and J genes are TRBV19 and TRBJ2-1; TRBD2 matches at 8 bases. The CDR3 loop spans 15 amino acids. The junction had 5 bases not matched to a gene; V was cut back by 2 bases and J by 5 bases. CDR1 is LNHDA, CDR2 SQIVND, per germline (reference sequence).